This T cell receptor (beta chain) was captured by sequencing in a study of molecular identifiers for immune sequencing clone quantification. General observations from the study: Under 1% of molecules in naive cells, but over 99% of effector molecules, belonged to clones above 20 RNA copies.

This clonotype was recorded a few times. Its antigen is as yet unknown. TCRdb ran MiXCR on the PCR reads and lists one entry per CDR3 protein. The sample has more than 550,000 distinct CDR3 sequences, roughly 27% seen once. Naive CD8 sequencing libraries were generated from approximately 22,000 to 940,000 sorted cells, with 10%, 30% or 50% RNA as input. Naive CD8 T cells underwent sorting with the CD8+CD4-CCR7+CD45RA+ definition. The receptor was derived from a human donor in good health. Some libraries in this study had Jurkat cell RNA spiked in. Material: naive CD8+ T cells from blood, with Jurkat cell RNA spiked in. Subset indicated: FACS-sorted CD8+CD4-CCR7+CD45RA+ naive T cells.

DNA for the CDR3: TGTGCCAGCAGCGTACACACAGGGGTTGGCACTGAAGCTTTCTTT. Amino acids: CASSVHTGVGTEAFF. The rearrangement joins TRBV7-9 to TRBJ1-1; 7 bases are a match to TRBD1. CDR1 and CDR2 from the germline V gene are SEHNR and FQNEAQ (reference sequence). With 5 bases clipped from V and 4 bases from J, the junction kept 10 bases outside the gene matches. This CDR3 region has 15 residues.